Sequencing of this TCR beta chain was carried out in a study of T cell changes during pregnancy in multiple sclerosis. Profiled with immunoSEQ multiplex PCR; TCRdb holds only in-frame clones, not every one. The sample yields 45,000 or so clones, roughly nine tenths seen once. V dropped 3 bases and J dropped 3; count of bases not matched to a gene: 14. Germline V gives CDR1 MGHRA, CDR2 YSYEKL. The CDR3 runs to 19 residues. The sequence came from a female donor with multiple sclerosis, enrolled in a pregnancy study. This specimen consisted of CD4+ T cells from peripheral blood mononuclear cells, obtained after pregnancy. This rearrangement joins TRBV4-1 to TRBJ1-5; 10 bases map to TRBD1. The CDR3 DNA is TGCGCCAGCAGCCATCGGCTCCCCGGGACAGGGGACGTCAATCAGCCCCAGCATTTT. Amino acids: CASSHRLPGTGDVNQPQHF.